This paragraph reports one T cell receptor (beta chain). These data originate in a study of blood T cell repertoires in COVID-19. Study context: Sources were T cells, B-cell-depleted T cells, or PBMCs; the material itself was cDNA or gDNA.

Seattle patients were enrolled during active infection and followed longitudinally. Data came from immunoSEQ multiplex PCR; TCRdb stores just in-frame clones and leaves some out. Here the sample spans about 210,000 clones, 75% to 85% being singletons. The clonotype comes from a man in his fifties or sixties with COVID-19, enrolled during active disease. Material: peripheral blood.

CDR3 bases: TGCAGCGCAGCGACAGCCCGCTCCTACAATGAGCAGTTCTTC. Protein product: CSAATARSYNEQFF. The chain combines TRBV29-1 with TRBJ2-1, with D perhaps TRBD1 (5 bases). V was shortened by 7 bases and J by 0 bases, with 13 bases between the two germline ends. The germline gives CDR1 SQVTM, CDR2 ANQGSEA. CDR3 length: 14 amino acids.